Listed here is a single T cell receptor (beta chain). A few counts support this clonotype. Its antigen is not yet known. Base-call qualities are not available, and no considerably larger clone is one nucleotide away. The sample originates from a study of human T cells and chemical hapten exposure (dated by TCRdb to 2020 to 2023). About the study as a whole: For sensitization, 2% DPC in acetone was applied to a roughly 2 cm by roughly 2 cm area of upper inner arm skin. Patient blood was sampled pre-sensitization (week 0) and at 2, 6 and about 24 weeks after DPC sensitization. The patient cohort, mostly female, included alopecia areata with under or over 50% scalp involvement, alopecia totalis and alopecia universalis. In alopecia patients, the study followed how the peripheral blood TCR repertoire changed in vivo over primary and secondary sensitization to diphenylcyclopropenone (DPC), a hapten. Nearly 30 alopecia patients gave blood for TCR sequencing at one to four time points (pre-sensitization, 2, 6 and 24 weeks). Patch testing was done on the upper back using Finn chambers containing 0.01% DPC, and results were scored after 6 days according to International Contact Dermatitis Research Group standards. Patients additionally received weekly therapeutic DPC doses to the scalp throughout the roughly 25-week study period. Libraries were pooled for sequencing, and variation in per-sample TCR yields was attributed mainly to small differences in library volumes within the pool.

What this sample's time point label stands for: pre-sensitization, week 0. This specimen's treatment or condition label, per the study, means: therapeutic diphenylcyclopropenone sensitization with weekly scalp DPC. At each patch-test visit, blood was drawn before the patch test was applied. Eligible patients were aged 18 to 70, diagnosed with alopecia, deemed suitable for DPC therapy, and excluded if pregnant. Total RNA was extracted from unfractionated whole blood collected in Tempus Blood RNA tubes. CDR1 MDHEN and CDR2 SYDVKM were looked up in the germline V gene. The CDR3 contains 11 residues, cysteine and phenylalanine counted. The entry retains the CDR3 DNA only, 33 bases that are in frame from base 1. V is cut by 7 bases and J by 2 bases, and the space between the germline ends is 5 bases. Overall study outcomes, separate from this receptor: Repeated subsampling changed both the strength of the expansion versus patch-test correlation and the threshold at which that correlation became significant. All patients had alopecia, a presumed autoimmune disease, so their immune response might differ from that of healthy individuals. DPC sensitization did not change the number of TCRs with a frequency above 1 in 1000, and there was no evidence of changes in global repertoire structure. Significantly more large CDR3 similarity clusters were formed by expanded TCRs than by pre-sensitization or healthy control sets, consistent with antigen-driven responses. Patch test score correlated positively with the number of PT1 expanded TCRs, reaching significance at thresholds 8, 16 and 32 but not at 4.

The library was built by means of RACE. Data came from a NextSeq 500. Library preparation attached unique molecular identifiers to individual cDNA molecules for quantitative, reproducible TCR counting. For every blood RNA sample, sequencing covered both the TCR alpha and TCR beta chains. On the study's bioinformatics: Samples had a median of about 96,000 TCRs, with a range from about 23,224 to 750,000. The Decombinator software suite was used to annotate the V, J and CDR3 of the TCR reads. To make PS versus PT1 abundance plots, every sample was subsampled to the same number of TCRs (28,000). TCRs were defined as expanded if absent before sensitization and observed at least eight times at the 2-week time point. The public reads were quality trimmed at Q25 with fastp and then assembled into clones with MiXCR by TCRdb, keeping productive beta chains. Entries that share a CDR3 protein sequence are merged under the most common genes and DNA. TCRdb's processing, not the study's, gives the V and J calls here. This sample is represented by 200,000 to 300,000 distinct CDR3 sequences; roughly 8.9% of them were singletons. Clones ranked in the top ten supply under 2.5% of the sample.

The chain joins TRBV28 to TRBJ1-2, with the D gene not clear enough to name. Sequenced here: whole blood, sampled in connection with sensitization to the hapten diphenylcyclopropenone (DPC). This receptor was obtained from a woman aged 40-49 years with alopecia areata. Some clones in this sample may be carry-over from other donors' samples. CDR3 protein: CASTENYGYTF. The DNA sequence is TGTGCCAGCACCGAGAACTATGGCTACACCTTC.